A single sample is the source of the 30 T cell receptor beta chains below, sequenced in a study of shared clonotypes between healthy human individuals. Generated by immunoSEQ multiplex PCR, the TCRdb table keeps only in-frame clones and is missing some. This table has roughly 1,000,000 clones, approximately 80% appearing once. Material: memory CD4+ T cells from PBMCs. Subset indicated: CD45RA-negative fraction. The receptors stem from a man aged 18 to 35 in good health. Some clones in this sample may be carry-over from other donors' samples.

The genes are TRBV28 and TRBJ2-1, with 13 bases fitting TRBD2. Looked up from germline, CDR1 is MDHEN and CDR2 is SYDVKM. The CDR3 contains 15 residues. V shed 3 bases, J shed 6 bases, and the junction held 2 bases outside the gene matches. This CDR3 is CASSLRTSGGNEQFF. In DNA form, the CDR3 reads TGTGCCAGCAGTTTGCGGACTAGCGGGGGCAATGAGCAGTTCTTC.

This chain connects TRBV27 to TRBJ2-3, with 8 nucleotides matching TRBD1. The CDR3 totals 14 residues. The germline V gene has CDR1 MNHEY and CDR2 SMNVEV (reference sequence). V lost 7 bases, J lost 8 bases, and 11 bases stayed unmatched. The CDR3 is CASNPDRAWGTQYF. In nucleotides, the CDR3 is TGTGCCAGCAACCCGGACAGGGCCTGGGGTACGCAGTATTTT.

On this clone itself: The same CDR3 arises from other DNA sequences in this sample as well. This chain connects TRBV29-1 to TRBJ2-7, with D uncertain. Germline CDR1 SQVTM, CDR2 ANQGSEA. There are 10 residues in the CDR3. With 7 bases removed from V and 3 bases from J, the gap between germline ends came to 7 bases. CDR3 loop: CSGGDYEQYF. Written as DNA, the CDR3 is TGCAGCGGTGGGGACTACGAGCAGTACTTC.

CDR3 amino acids: CASSLRGQGPADTQYF. For the CDR3, the DNA is TGCGCCAGCAGCTTGAGGGGACAGGGACCAGCAGATACGCAGTATTTT. The rearrangement links TRBV5-1 to TRBJ2-3, with TRBD1 matching 9 bases. V dropped 1 base and J dropped 4; count of bases not matched to a gene: 7. The CDR3 covers 16 residues. Germline V lookup: CDR1 SGHRS, CDR2 YFSETQ. Full variable domain (outside the CDR3, taken from reference TRBV5-1 and TRBJ2-3): KAGVTQTPRYLIKTRGQQVTLSCSPISGHRSVSWYQQTPGQGLQFLFEYFSETQRNKGNFPGRFSGRQFSNSRSEMNVSTLELGDSALYLCASSLRGQGPADTQYFGPGTRLTVL.

The genes are TRBV19 and TRBJ1-1, with 7 positions matching TRBD1. The CDR3 totals 13 residues. Germline V gives CDR1 LNHDA, CDR2 SQIVND (reference sequence). V lost 5 bases, J lost 1 base, and 1 base stayed unmatched. CDR3 protein: CASSHRGNTEAFF. For the CDR3, the DNA is TGTGCCAGTAGTCACAGGGGGAACACTGAAGCTTTCTTT.

DNA of the CDR3: TGCGCCAGCAGCTTGGCCTCGGGACAGGGATCAGAGCAGTACTTC. It codes for CASSLASGQGSEQYF. The chain is built from TRBV5-1 and TRBJ2-7; 9 bases are shared with TRBD1. V shed 0 bases and J 7 bases; nucleotides not matched to a gene: 8. This CDR3 contains 15 residues. Germline CDR1 reads SGHRS; CDR2 reads YFSETQ.

Comment on this clone: The likely explanation is a read error, given a far larger clone one base away. V usage is TRBV11-3 and J usage is TRBJ1-1; 9 positions agree with TRBD1. J gave up 5 bases and V 3 bases, and 1 base lay outside the gene matches. There are 13 residues in the CDR3. Germline lookup yields CDR1 SGHNT and CDR2 YENEEA. In DNA form, the CDR3 reads TGTGCCAGCAGCTTCGACAGGGGGACTGAAGCTTTCTTT. Encoded protein: CASSFDRGTEAFF.

This chain uses TRBV2 with TRBJ2-1; D not certain. The CDR3 loop spans 14 amino acids. V lost 4 bases and J 5 bases, leaving 12 bases between the germline ends. Germline loops: CDR1 SNHLY, CDR2 FYNNEI. CDR3 sequence (DNA): TGTGCCAGCAGTGTGGAACGGCGCGACAATGAGCAGTTCTTC. This sequence encodes CASSVERRDNEQFF.

This clone was found once. The chain carries TRBV7-9 and TRBJ1-1, with TRBD1 matching 7 bases. The CDR3 sequence is 13 residues long. J lost 7 bases, V lost 0 bases, and 2 bases had no gene match. In germline, CDR1 is SEHNR, CDR2 FQNEAQ (reference sequence). The CDR3 region has the DNA TGTGCCAGCAGCTTAGCAGGGGGCGGTGAAGCTTTCTTT. It yields the protein CASSLAGGGEAFF.

The V gene is TRBV7-3, the J gene TRBJ2-1, with 9 bases fitting TRBD2. V trimming: 3 bases; J trimming: 3 bases; junction bases outside the gene matches: 3. Germline V gene data show CDR1 as SGHTA and CDR2 as FQGTGA. The CDR3 length is 15 residues. The CDR3 region has the DNA TGTGCCAGCAGCTTCAGCGGGGGGCGCTACAATGAGCAGTTCTTC. Its translation is CASSFSGGRYNEQFF.

This chain connects TRBV4-2 to TRBJ2-7; tentative D call: TRBD2 (5 bases). From germline, CDR1 is LGHNA and CDR2 YNFKEQ. V was cut by 2 bases and J by 4 bases, with 18 bases left in between. CDR3 size: 16 residues. The CDR3 sequence: CASSQLSGSGSYEQYF. The CDR3 DNA is TGTGCCAGCAGCCAACTCTCCGGGTCGGGAAGTTACGAGCAGTACTTC.

The rearrangement joins TRBV6-6 to TRBJ2-7; 13 bases line up with TRBD2. Germline loops: CDR1 MNHNY, CDR2 SVGAGI (reference sequence). This CDR3 spans 13 amino acids. The V segment lost 6 bases and the J segment 7 bases; nucleotides outside the gene matches: 3. The CDR3 coding sequence is TGTGCCAGCAGGGGGACTAGCGGGAAAGAGCAGTACTTC. This encodes CASRGTSGKEQYF.

The count of this clone is one. The chain links TRBV29-1 to TRBJ1-4; 10 bases are a match to TRBD1. V dropped 4 bases and J dropped 5; count of bases not matched to a gene: 1. CDR3 length: 13 amino acids. In germline, CDR1 is SQVTM, CDR2 ANQGSEA. CDR3 DNA: TGCAGCGTTGGGGGACAGGGGAATGAAAAACTGTTTTTT. This gives the protein CSVGGQGNEKLFF.

Written as DNA, the CDR3 is TGTGCCAGCAGTTCGGTGACAGGGGCACCTAACTATGGCTACACCTTC. It specifies CASSSVTGAPNYGYTF. The chain couples TRBV6-5 to TRBJ1-2; TRBD1 agrees at 8 bases. CDR3 size: 16 residues. The germline V gene encodes CDR1 MNHEY and CDR2 SVGAGI. Trimming removed 4 bases from V and 0 bases from J; junction bases left unmatched: 7.

The rearrangement joins TRBV21-1 to TRBJ2-7; the table calls TRBD1, which could not be checked here. TRBV21-1 is given as a pseudogene. This CDR3 comprises 14 residues. Written as DNA, the CDR3 is TGTGCCAGCATCCCGGGACATCAGTCGTACGAGCAGTACTTC. Translated, it gives CASIPGHQSYEQYF.

This clone was seen at least ten times. The chain recombines TRBV10-3 with TRBJ1-1; no clear D. This CDR3 region has 13 residues. In germline, CDR1 is ENHRY, CDR2 SYGVKD. V lost 8 bases and J lost 0, with 10 bases in between. DNA for the CDR3: TGTGCCATCGGACCAGGTCTGAACACTGAAGCTTTCTTT. It yields the protein CAIGPGLNTEAFF.

This rearrangement joins TRBV5-4 to TRBJ1-1; TRBD1 matches 8 bases. The junction had 6 bases not matched to a gene; V was cut back by 4 bases and J by 4 bases. CDR3 length: 14 amino acids. CDR1 SGHNT and CDR2 YYREEE come from the germline V gene (reference sequence). CDR3 sequence: CASSLRQGRTEAFF. CDR3 bases: TGTGCCAGCAGCCTAAGACAGGGGCGCACTGAAGCTTTCTTT.

The V gene is TRBV5-1, the J gene TRBJ2-5; D possibly corresponds to TRBD2 (6 bases). Per germline, CDR1 SGHRS and CDR2 YFSETQ. Trimming took off 3 bases at V and 2 bases at J, with 20 bases between the two ends. The CDR3 totals 17 residues. The CDR3 spells CASSSTPVSAGQETQYF. The DNA of the CDR3 is TGCGCCAGCAGCTCAACCCCGGTCTCCGCGGGGCAAGAGACCCAGTACTTC.

This chain connects TRBV10-1 to TRBJ2-1; 16 nucleotides agree with TRBD2. The CDR3 contains 19 residues. V was clipped by 4 bases and J by 4 bases; unmatched bases: 10. Germline CDR1 is WNHNN and CDR2 is SYGVQD (reference sequence). CDR3 in DNA: TGCGCCAGCAGTGTTTCGGGACTAGCGGGAGGGCCCAATTACAATGAGCAGTTCTTC. This translates into CASSVSGLAGGPNYNEQFF.

Remarks on this clone: The sample contains more than one DNA sequence encoding this CDR3. V and J are TRBV28 and TRBJ1-2; D perhaps matches TRBD1 (6 bases). Germline V gene data show CDR1 as MDHEN and CDR2 as SYDVKM. The CDR3 length is 14 residues. V lost 6 bases and J 2 bases, leaving 13 bases between the germline ends. CDR3 in DNA: TGTGCCAGCAGCCCCGGGGGCAGCAACTATGGCTACACCTTC. It encodes CASSPGGSNYGYTF.

The chain recombines TRBV28 with TRBJ1-2; unclear D gene. The V gene lost 5 bases and the J gene lost 6 bases, with 22 bases spanning the gap. Germline V CDR1 and CDR2: MDHEN, SYDVKM. CDR3 size: 16 residues. The CDR3 protein is CASSPGMARAANGYTF. The CDR3 nucleotides are TGTGCCAGCAGTCCCGGGATGGCGCGGGCTGCGAATGGCTACACCTTC.

V and J are TRBV7-9 and TRBJ2-1; D unresolved. V shed 3 bases and J shed 0 bases, with 12 bases lying between them. The CDR3 extends over 16 amino acids. CDR1 and CDR2 (germline): SEHNR, FQNEAQ (reference sequence). The CDR3 region has the DNA TGTGCCAGCAGCTTTGGCGGATCACTCTCCTACAATGAGCAGTTCTTC. The encoded protein is CASSFGGSLSYNEQFF.

V is TRBV6-5 and J is TRBJ1-1, with D possibly being TRBD1 (6 bases). Germline lookup yields CDR1 MNHEY and CDR2 SVGAGI. The CDR3 has 15 residues. V lost 0 bases and J 5 bases, leaving 13 bases between the germline ends. The CDR3 sequence is CASSYSFRGGTEAFF. For the CDR3, the DNA is TGTGCCAGCAGTTACTCCTTTCGAGGGGGGACTGAAGCTTTCTTT.

This chain links TRBV10-3 with TRBJ2-1, with 12 bases aligning to TRBD1. CDR3 length: 14 residues. Germline assignment: CDR1 ENHRY and CDR2 SYGVKD. V shed 11 bases, J shed 8 bases, and the junction held 10 bases outside the gene matches. The CDR3 sequence is CASAGQGAFYEQFF. The CDR3 DNA reads as TGTGCCTCTGCGGGACAGGGGGCTTTCTATGAGCAGTTCTTC.

The rearrangement uses TRBV7-8 and TRBJ1-3; D is unclear. Trimming stripped 0 bases from V and 1 base from J, with 7 bases between. Germline V lookup: CDR1 SGHVS, CDR2 FQNEAQ. CDR3 size: 15 residues. This CDR3 reads CASSLAAESGNTIYF. The CDR3 bases are TGTGCCAGCAGCTTAGCGGCAGAGTCTGGAAACACCATATATTTT.

The V and J genes are TRBV15 and TRBJ2-7; D is perhaps TRBD1 (5 bases). The CDR3 sequence is 15 residues long. Per germline, CDR1 LNHNV and CDR2 YYDKDF (reference sequence). The V gene lost 3 bases and the J gene lost 3 bases, with 15 bases spanning the gap. The CDR3 reads CATSRRPDRFYEQYF. The CDR3 DNA is TGTGCCACCAGCAGGAGGCCTGACAGATTCTACGAGCAGTACTTC.

This chain joins TRBV5-4 and TRBJ2-1; 7 bases agree with TRBD1. With 4 bases clipped from V and 8 bases from J, the junction kept 12 bases outside the gene matches. Germline loops: CDR1 SGHNT, CDR2 YYREEE (reference sequence). The CDR3 contains 15 residues. The DNA for the CDR3 is TGTGCCAGCAGCCCCCGACAGGGAGTGAGGTATGAGCAGTTCTTC. Protein product: CASSPRQGVRYEQFF.

The V and J genes are TRBV6-5 and TRBJ2-7; 10 bases are shared with TRBD2. Germline-derived CDR1 and CDR2 are MNHEY and SVGAGI. J gave up 4 bases and V 6 bases, and 9 bases lay outside the gene matches. This CDR3 has 15 amino acids. This CDR3 reads CASRLAGSYQYEQYF. The CDR3 DNA follows: TGTGCCAGCAGACTAGCGGGAAGCTATCAGTACGAGCAGTACTTC.

On this clone itself: Different DNA sequences within this sample yield the same CDR3. The gene calls are TRBV7-2 and TRBJ2-3, with 7 bases aligning to TRBD1. Germline loops: CDR1 SGHTA, CDR2 FQGNSA. The CDR3 spans 14 residues. V lost 5 bases and J lost 0; bases outside the gene matches: 2. In nucleotides, the CDR3 is TGTGCCAGCAGCCGGGACAGTAGCACAGATACGCAGTATTTT. Translated: CASSRDSSTDTQYF.

This chain uses TRBV7-8 with TRBJ2-3, with 10 bases identical to TRBD2. The trim removed 4 bases at V and 6 bases at J, leaving 10 bases unmatched. CDR1 and CDR2 from the germline V gene are SGHVS and FQNEAQ. This CDR3 spans 16 amino acids. CDR3 loop: CASSSFRLAGLDTQYF. CDR3 DNA: TGTGCCAGCAGCTCCTTCCGACTAGCGGGTCTTGATACGCAGTATTTT.